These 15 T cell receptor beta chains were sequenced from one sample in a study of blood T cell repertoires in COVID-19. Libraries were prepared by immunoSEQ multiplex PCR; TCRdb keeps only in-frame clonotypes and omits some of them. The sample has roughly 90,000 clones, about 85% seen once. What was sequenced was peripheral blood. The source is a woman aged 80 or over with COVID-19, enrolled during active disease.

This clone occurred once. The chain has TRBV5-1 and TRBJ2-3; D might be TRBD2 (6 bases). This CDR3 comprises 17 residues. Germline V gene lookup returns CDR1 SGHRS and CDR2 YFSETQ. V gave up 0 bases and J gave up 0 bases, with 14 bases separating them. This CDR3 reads CASSLGTSSGSTDTQYF. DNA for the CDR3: TGCGCCAGCAGCTTGGGGACCTCGAGCGGGAGCACAGATACGCAGTATTTT. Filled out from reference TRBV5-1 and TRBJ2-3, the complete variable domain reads KAGVTQTPRYLIKTRGQQVTLSCSPISGHRSVSWYQQTPGQGLQFLFEYFSETQRNKGNFPGRFSGRQFSNSRSEMNVSTLELGDSALYLCASSLGTSSGSTDTQYFGPGTRLTVL.

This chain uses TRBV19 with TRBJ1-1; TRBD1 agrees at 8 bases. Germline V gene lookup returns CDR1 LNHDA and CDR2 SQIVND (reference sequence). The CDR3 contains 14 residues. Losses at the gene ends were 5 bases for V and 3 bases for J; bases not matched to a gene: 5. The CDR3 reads CASSQTGGDTEAFF. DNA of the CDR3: TGTGCCAGTAGTCAAACAGGGGGGGACACTGAAGCTTTCTTT.

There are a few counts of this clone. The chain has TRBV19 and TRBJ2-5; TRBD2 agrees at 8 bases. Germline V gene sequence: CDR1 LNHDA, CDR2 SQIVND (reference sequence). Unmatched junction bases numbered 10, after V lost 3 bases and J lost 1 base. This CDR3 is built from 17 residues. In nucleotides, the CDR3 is TGTGCCAGTAGTATGCTCGCGGGGGGCGCTGGCCAAGAGACCCAGTACTTC. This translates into CASSMLAGGAGQETQYF.

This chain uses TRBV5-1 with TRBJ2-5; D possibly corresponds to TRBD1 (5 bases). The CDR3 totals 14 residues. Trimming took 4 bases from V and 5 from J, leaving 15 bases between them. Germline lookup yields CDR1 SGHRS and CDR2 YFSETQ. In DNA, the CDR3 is TGCGCCAGCAGCATATCCAGGGTGGGTGAGACCCAGTACTTC. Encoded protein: CASSISRVGETQYF.

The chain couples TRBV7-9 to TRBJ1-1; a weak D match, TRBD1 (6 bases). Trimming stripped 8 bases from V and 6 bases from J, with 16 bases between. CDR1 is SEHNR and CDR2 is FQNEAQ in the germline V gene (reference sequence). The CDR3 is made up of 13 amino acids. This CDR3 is CASSWGRESEAFF. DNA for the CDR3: TGTGCCAGCTCCTGGGGGCGTGAATCTGAAGCTTTCTTT.

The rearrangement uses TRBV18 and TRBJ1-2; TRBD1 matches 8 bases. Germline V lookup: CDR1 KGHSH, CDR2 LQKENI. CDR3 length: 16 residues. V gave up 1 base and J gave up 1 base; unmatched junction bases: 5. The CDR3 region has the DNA TGTGCCAGCTCACCACGACAGGGGCTAATTAACTATGGCTACACCTTC. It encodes CASSPRQGLINYGYTF.

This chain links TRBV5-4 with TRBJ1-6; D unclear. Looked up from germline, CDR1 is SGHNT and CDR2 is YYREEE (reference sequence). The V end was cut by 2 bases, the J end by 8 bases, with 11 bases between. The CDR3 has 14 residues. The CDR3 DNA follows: TGTGCCAGCAGCTTAAAGGAGTTTCATTCACCCCTCCACTTT. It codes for CASSLKEFHSPLHF.

CDR3 in DNA: TGTGCCAGCTCAGGGCCCCCCGGGGAGCTGTTTTTT. It specifies CASSGPPGELFF. The V gene is TRBV12-3 or TRBV12-4, the J gene TRBJ2-2; maybe TRBD1 (5 bases). The CDR3 runs to 12 residues. Trimming removed 8 bases at V and 6 bases at J, with 10 bases between.

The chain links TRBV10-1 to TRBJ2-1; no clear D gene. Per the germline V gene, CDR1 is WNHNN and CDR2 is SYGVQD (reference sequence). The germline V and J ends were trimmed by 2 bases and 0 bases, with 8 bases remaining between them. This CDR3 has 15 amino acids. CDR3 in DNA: TGCGCCAGCAGTGAGCATACGAGCTCCTACAATGAGCAGTTCTTC. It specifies CASSEHTSSYNEQFF.

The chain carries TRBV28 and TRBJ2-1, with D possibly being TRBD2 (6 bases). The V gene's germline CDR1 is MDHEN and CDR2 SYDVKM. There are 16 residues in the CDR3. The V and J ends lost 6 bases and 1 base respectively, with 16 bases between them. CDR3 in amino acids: CASRGPSGQSYNEQFF. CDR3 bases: TGTGCCAGCAGAGGGCCCAGCGGGCAATCCTACAATGAGCAGTTCTTC.

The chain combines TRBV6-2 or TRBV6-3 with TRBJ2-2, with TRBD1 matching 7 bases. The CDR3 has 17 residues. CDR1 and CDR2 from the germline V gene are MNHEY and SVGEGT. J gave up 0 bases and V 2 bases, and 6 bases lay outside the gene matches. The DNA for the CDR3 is TGTGCCAGCAGTTACAGGCCAGGGGGAGCGAACACCGGGGAGCTGTTTTTT. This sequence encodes CASSYRPGGANTGELFF.

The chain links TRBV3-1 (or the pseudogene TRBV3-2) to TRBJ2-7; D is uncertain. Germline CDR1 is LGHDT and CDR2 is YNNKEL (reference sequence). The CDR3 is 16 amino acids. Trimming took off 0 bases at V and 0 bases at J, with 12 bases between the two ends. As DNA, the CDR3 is TGTGCCAGCAGCCAAGACTGGCACCGGAGCTCCTACGAGCAGTACTTC. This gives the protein CASSQDWHRSSYEQYF.

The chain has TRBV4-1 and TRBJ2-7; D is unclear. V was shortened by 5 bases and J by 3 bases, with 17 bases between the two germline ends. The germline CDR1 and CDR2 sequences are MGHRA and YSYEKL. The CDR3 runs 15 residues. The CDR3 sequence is CASSFSPGHYYEQYF. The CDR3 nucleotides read TGCGCCAGCAGCTTCTCTCCTGGGCATTACTACGAGCAGTACTTC.

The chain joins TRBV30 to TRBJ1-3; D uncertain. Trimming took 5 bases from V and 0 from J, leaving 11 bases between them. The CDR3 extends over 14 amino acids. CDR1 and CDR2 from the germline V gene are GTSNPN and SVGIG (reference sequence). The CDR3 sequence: CAWYSGVSGNTIYF. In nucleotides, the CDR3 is TGTGCCTGGTACAGCGGGGTCTCTGGAAACACCATATATTTT.

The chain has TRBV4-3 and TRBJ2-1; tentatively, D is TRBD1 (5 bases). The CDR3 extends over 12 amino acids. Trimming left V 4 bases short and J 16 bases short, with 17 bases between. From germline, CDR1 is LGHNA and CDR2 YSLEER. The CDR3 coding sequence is TGCGCCAGCAGCCTTTTTCAGGGCGAGCTATTCTTC. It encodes CASSLFQGELFF.